In this sample, the clone carrying this T cell receptor beta chain is medium-sized (0.01 to 0.1%). Residents of about 25 US areas, aged about 18 to 95 years, made up the participants. Cohorts were based on clinical histories the participants reported. CDR1 LGHDT and CDR2 YNNKEL come from the germline V gene (reference sequence). Trimming pared 2 bases from V and 9 bases from J, leaving 10 bases between. The CDR3 loop spans 12 amino acids. The data stem from a study of blood T cell repertoires in COVID-19. The wider study: Sites in the United States, Italy and Spain provided acute and convalescent COVID-19 samples. Nucleic acid was either cDNA or gDNA, and it came from T cells, B-cell-depleted T cells, or PBMCs.

Produced via immunoSEQ multiplex PCR; TCRdb's table is partial and in-frame only. The table lists more than 200,000 clones, roughly nine tenths of them singletons, with 11% in the top ten. Material: PBMCs or T cells enriched from blood (not recorded which). V is TRBV3-1 (or the pseudogene TRBV3-2) and J is TRBJ1-1, with D possibly being TRBD1 (6 bases). The TCR sequence derives from a man aged 25-40 years who had recovered from COVID-19. The CDR3 protein is CASSQSGAQAFF. As DNA, the CDR3 is TGTGCCAGCAGCCAATCAGGGGCGCAAGCTTTCTTT.